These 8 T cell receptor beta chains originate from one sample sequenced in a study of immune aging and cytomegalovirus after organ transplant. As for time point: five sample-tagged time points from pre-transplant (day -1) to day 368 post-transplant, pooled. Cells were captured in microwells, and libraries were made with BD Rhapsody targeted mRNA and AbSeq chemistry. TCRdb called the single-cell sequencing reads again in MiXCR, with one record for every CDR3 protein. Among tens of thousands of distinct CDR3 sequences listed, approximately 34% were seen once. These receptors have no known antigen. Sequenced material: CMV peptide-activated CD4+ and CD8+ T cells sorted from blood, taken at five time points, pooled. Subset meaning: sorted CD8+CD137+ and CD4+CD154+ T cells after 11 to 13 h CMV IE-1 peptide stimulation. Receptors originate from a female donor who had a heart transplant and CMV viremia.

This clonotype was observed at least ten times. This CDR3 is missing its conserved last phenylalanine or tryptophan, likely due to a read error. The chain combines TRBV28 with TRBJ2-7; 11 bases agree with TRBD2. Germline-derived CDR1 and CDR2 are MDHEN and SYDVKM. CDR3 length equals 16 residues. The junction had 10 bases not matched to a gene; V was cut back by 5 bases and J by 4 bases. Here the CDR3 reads CASSQTSGSFWYEQYL. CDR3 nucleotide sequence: TGTGCCAGCAGTCAAACTAGCGGGAGTTTCTGGTACGAGCAGTACCTC.

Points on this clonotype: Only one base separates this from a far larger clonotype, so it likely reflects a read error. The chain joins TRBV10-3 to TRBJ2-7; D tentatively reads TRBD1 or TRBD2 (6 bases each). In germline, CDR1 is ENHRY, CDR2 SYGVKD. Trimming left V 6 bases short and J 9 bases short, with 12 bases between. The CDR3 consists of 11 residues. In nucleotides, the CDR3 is TGTGCCATCAGGAGGGGGGATGTGCAGTACTTC. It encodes CAIRRGDVQYF.

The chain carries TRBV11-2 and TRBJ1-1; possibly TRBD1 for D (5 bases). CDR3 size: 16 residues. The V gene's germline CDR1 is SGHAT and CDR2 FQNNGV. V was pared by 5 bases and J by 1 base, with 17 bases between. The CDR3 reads CASSLPGYSSNTEAFF. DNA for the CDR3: TGTGCCAGCAGCCTCCCAGGGTACTCCTCGAACACTGAAGCTTTCTTT.

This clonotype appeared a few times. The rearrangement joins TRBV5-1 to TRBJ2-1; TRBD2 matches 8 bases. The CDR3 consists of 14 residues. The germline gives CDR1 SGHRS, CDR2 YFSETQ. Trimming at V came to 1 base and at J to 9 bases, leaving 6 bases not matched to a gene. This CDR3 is CASSLTGGSVEQFF. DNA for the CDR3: TGCGCCAGCAGCTTGACGGGAGGGTCCGTTGAGCAGTTCTTC.

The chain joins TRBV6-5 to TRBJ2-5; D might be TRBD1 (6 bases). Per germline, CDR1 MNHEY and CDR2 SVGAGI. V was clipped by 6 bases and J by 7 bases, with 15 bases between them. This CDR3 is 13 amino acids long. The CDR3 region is CASRNRVVGTQYF. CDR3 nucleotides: TGTGCCAGCAGAAACAGGGTTGTAGGGACCCAGTACTTC.

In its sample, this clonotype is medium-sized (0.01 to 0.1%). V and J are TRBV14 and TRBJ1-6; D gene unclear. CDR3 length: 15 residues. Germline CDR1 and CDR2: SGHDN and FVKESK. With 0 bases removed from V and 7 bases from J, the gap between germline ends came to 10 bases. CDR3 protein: CASSQDGRRNSPLHF. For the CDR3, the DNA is TGTGCCAGCAGCCAAGACGGCAGGAGAAATTCACCCCTCCACTTT.

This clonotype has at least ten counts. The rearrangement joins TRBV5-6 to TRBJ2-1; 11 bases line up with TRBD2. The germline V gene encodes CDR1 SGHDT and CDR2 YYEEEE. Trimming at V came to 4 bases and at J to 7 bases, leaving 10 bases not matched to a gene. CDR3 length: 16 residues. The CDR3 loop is CASSPRTSGPLNEQFF. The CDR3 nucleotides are TGTGCCAGCAGCCCTAGGACTAGCGGGCCGCTTAATGAGCAGTTCTTC.

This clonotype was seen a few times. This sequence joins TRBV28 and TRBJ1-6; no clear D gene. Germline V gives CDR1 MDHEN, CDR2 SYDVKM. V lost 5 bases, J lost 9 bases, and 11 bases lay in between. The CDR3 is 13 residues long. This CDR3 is CASSLPPGSPLHF. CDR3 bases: TGTGCCAGCAGTCTCCCCCCGGGTTCACCCCTCCACTTT.